The present TCR beta chain was sequenced within a study of identical twins (dated by TCRdb to about 2016). About the full investigation: To test whether fetal clonotypes persist, the study used deep sequencing on TCR alpha and beta repertoires from monozygotic twins, unrelated adults of various ages, and cord blood. Replicate twin experiments were performed at different times using different library preparation protocols to rule out contamination. Paper-wide results and their limitations: In monozygotic twins, recombination models systematically underestimated out-of-frame TCR alpha sharing, but the models matched the sharing seen between unrelated individuals. Abundant cord blood beta clonotypes carried fewer insertions; young adult naive repertoires showed a weaker similar trend, while memory repertoires showed none. In beta out-of-frame sequences, excess twin sharing was weaker, because having fewer shared sequences lowered the signal-to-noise ratio. Compared with coincidental sharing between unrelated individuals, an excess of low generation-probability sequences was observed among out-of-frame TCR alpha sequences shared between twins. Invariant T cells such as MAIT and iNKT could partly confound zero-insertion analyses, although diverse VJ usage argued against such confounding for most clonotypes. Because the same donors could not be followed over many years, the conclusions depended on cross-sectional statistical analysis.

This clonotype was seen a few times. It lacks a known antigen. Qualities for individual bases were not recorded, and no much larger clone is one base off. Every donor was a healthy Caucasian. The library was produced with 5' RACE. Data came from an Illumina HiSeq 2000. A universal primer binding site was added through template switching, and the final cDNA carried a unique molecular identifier so that TCR cDNA molecules could be counted accurately. Specific primers in the conserved constant-segment region were used to synthesize first-strand cDNA for the TCR alpha and beta chains. To control for contamination, every cDNA library was double barcoded, receiving both a SMART-Mk sample barcode and Illumina barcodes. TruSeq adapter sequences along with Illumina sample barcodes were introduced in two successive PCR steps. The Illumina HiSeq platform was used with custom primers to sequence TCR alpha and beta cDNA libraries. The paper's processing steps were these. Raw reads were processed with MiGEC to extract unique molecular identifiers, and MiXCR was used to determine CDR3 positions. Recombination models were inferred per individual with the repgenHMM and IGoR tools using an EM algorithm. The analysis of shared clonotypes was done with the tcR package in R, with sharing normalized by the product of cloneset sizes. To study raw recombination free of thymic and clonal selection effects, out-of-frame nonproductive sequences were analyzed. Through fastp at Q25 and MiXCR, TCRdb rebuilt clones from the public reads, retaining in-frame beta chains. Identical CDR3 protein sequences are pooled into one entry, listed with their most common genes and DNA. For this entry, the V and J calls and clone size follow TCRdb and not the study's own pipeline. In this sample the table shows roughly 1.6 million distinct CDR3 sequences, about 32% of which occur a single time. The ten largest clones represent about 0.25% of the sample.

V and J lose 4 bases and 5 bases, and a span of 12 bases separates them. The CDR3 has 14 amino acids, counting the end cysteine and phenylalanine. Of all the DNA, just the CDR3 is kept, 42 bases in frame from base 1. CDR1 is given as MNHEY and CDR2 as SMNVEV, both from the germline V gene (reference sequence). The sequenced sample was cord blood. The receptor comes from a newborn girl in good health. The chain couples TRBV27 to TRBJ1-5; possibly the D gene is TRBD1, per 6 matching bases. The nucleotides are TGTGCCAGCAGTTCGGTACAGGGTCATCAGCCCCAGCATTTT. It specifies CASSSVQGHQPQHF.